Following are 26 T cell receptor beta chains from one sample sequenced in a study of blood T cell repertoires in COVID-19. Produced via immunoSEQ multiplex PCR; TCRdb's table is partial and in-frame only. The data show tens of thousands of clones, approximately 86% seen once. The sequenced material came from peripheral blood. The receptors originated from a man aged 35 to 55 with acute or convalescent COVID-19.

The chain links TRBV7-9 to TRBJ1-2; maybe TRBD1 (5 bases). Trimming took off 4 bases at V and 3 bases at J, with 9 bases between the two ends. This CDR3 has 13 amino acids. CDR1 SEHNR and CDR2 FQNEAQ come from the germline V gene (reference sequence). CDR3 loop: CASSSGGDYGYTF. The CDR3 DNA follows: TGTGCCAGCAGCTCCGGGGGTGACTATGGCTACACCTTC. The variable domain in full, completed from reference TRBV7-9 and TRBJ1-2, reads DTGVSQNPRHKITKRGQNVTFRCDPISEHNRLYWYRQTLGQGPEFLTYFQNEAQLEKSRLLSDRFSAERPKGSFSTLEIQRTEQGDSAMYLCASSSGGDYGYTFGSGTRLTVV.

This chain joins TRBV19 and TRBJ1-5; 7 bases are shared with TRBD1. J was trimmed by 4 bases and V by 8 bases; bases with no gene match: 11. The CDR3 extends over 15 amino acids. Germline CDR1 is LNHDA and CDR2 is SQIVND (reference sequence). CDR3 protein: CASCDRDGANQPQHF. DNA for the CDR3: TGTGCCAGTTGCGACAGGGATGGGGCAAATCAGCCCCAGCATTTT. The entire variable domain, with the rest obtained from reference TRBV19 and TRBJ1-5, is as follows: DGGITQSPKYLFRKEGQNVTLSCEQNLNHDAMYWYRQDPGQGLRLIYYSQIVNDFQKGDIAEGYSVSREKKESFPLTVTSAQKNPTAFYLCASCDRDGANQPQHFGDGTRLSIL.

The genes are TRBV7-3 and TRBJ2-2, with TRBD1 matching over 7 bases. The CDR3 consists of 15 residues. Germline values: CDR1 SGHTA, CDR2 FQGTGA. The V and J ends lost 5 bases and 1 base, in that order; junction bases with no gene match: 4. The CDR3, as DNA: TGTGCCAGCAGCCGGGACAGCGGGAACACCGGGGAGCTGTTTTTT. It codes for CASSRDSGNTGELFF.

The chain carries TRBV7-2 and TRBJ1-5; D call uncertain. Trimming removed 5 bases at V and 0 bases at J, with 8 bases between. This CDR3 has 14 residues. From germline, CDR1 is SGHTA and CDR2 FQGNSA. In DNA, the CDR3 is TGTGCCAGCAGCCCTGAAGCTAGCAATCAGCCCCAGCATTTT. Residues: CASSPEASNQPQHF.

CDR3 residues: CASSPTGTGGNQPQHF. In DNA form, the CDR3 reads TGTGCCAGCTCGCCTACAGGGACAGGCGGCAATCAGCCCCAGCATTTT. The V call is TRBV18, the J call TRBJ1-5, with 8 bases aligning to TRBD1. This CDR3 is built from 16 residues. V lost 6 bases to trimming and J lost 2 bases; unmatched junction nucleotides: 9. CDR1 KGHSH and CDR2 LQKENI come from the germline V gene.

The chain is built from TRBV6-5 and TRBJ1-5, with D unresolved. Trimming pared 5 bases from V and 2 bases from J, leaving 13 bases between. CDR1 is MNHEY, CDR2 SVGAGI, per germline. The CDR3 loop spans 15 amino acids. This CDR3 is CASSMTGLGNQPQHF. The CDR3 DNA reads TGTGCCAGCAGTATGACCGGGTTGGGCAATCAGCCCCAGCATTTT.

The chain couples TRBV15 to TRBJ2-5, with 9 bases aligning to TRBD2. Germline V gene data show CDR1 as LNHNV and CDR2 as YYDKDF (reference sequence). Trimming removed 1 base from V and 3 bases from J; junction bases left unmatched: 6. The CDR3 has 16 amino acids. The CDR3 reads CATSRGGGGGEETQYF. As DNA, the CDR3 is TGTGCCACCAGCAGAGGGGGCGGGGGGGGCGAAGAGACCCAGTACTTC. The full variable domain, rest sourced from reference TRBV15 and TRBJ2-5, is DAMVIQNPRYQVTQFGKPVTLSCSQTLNHNVMYWYQQKSSQAPKLLFHYYDKDFNNEADTPDNFQSRRPNTSFCFLDIRSPGLGDTAMYLCATSRGGGGGEETQYFGPGTRLLVL.

The chain couples TRBV20-1 to TRBJ1-5, with D uncertain. CDR1 DFQATT and CDR2 SNEGSKA come from the germline V gene (reference sequence). V lost 3 bases and J lost 0, with 9 bases in between. CDR3 length: 14 amino acids. CDR3 nucleotide sequence: TGCAGTGCTAGTCGGGGAAATAGCAATCAGCCCCAGCATTTT. Translation: CSASRGNSNQPQHF.

This rearrangement joins TRBV2 to TRBJ1-2; the D is unclear. Deletions cut 3 bases from V and 4 bases from J, with 12 bases between. The CDR3 is 14 residues long. Germline CDR1 SNHLY, CDR2 FYNNEI. The CDR3 DNA reads TGTGCCAGCAGTGACCTAAGGTCAGGCTATGGCTACACCTTC. Its translation is CASSDLRSGYGYTF.

V and J are TRBV30 and TRBJ1-3; tentative D call: TRBD1 (6 bases). In germline, CDR1 is GTSNPN, CDR2 SVGIG (reference sequence). V was shortened by 4 bases and J by 5 bases, with 15 bases between the two germline ends. The CDR3 sequence is 14 residues long. In nucleotides, the CDR3 is TGTGCCTGGAAGTGGGGGCGCGGTAGAAACACCATATATTTT. Amino acids: CAWKWGRGRNTIYF.

The V and J genes are TRBV2 and TRBJ1-4, with no clear D. The germline V and J ends were trimmed by 2 bases and 7 bases, with 11 bases remaining between them. The germline CDR1 and CDR2 sequences are SNHLY and FYNNEI. The CDR3 runs to 14 residues. The CDR3 sequence: CASSETRRGEKLFF. DNA for the CDR3: TGTGCCAGCAGTGAAACCCGTCGGGGTGAAAAACTGTTTTTT.

This chain's CDR3 is CASSLVGLSGGEQPQHF. DNA for the CDR3: TGTGCCAGCAGCTTAGTCGGCTTGTCAGGGGGCGAGCAGCCCCAGCATTTT. The chain couples TRBV7-4 to TRBJ1-5; 8 bases map to TRBD1. This CDR3 has 17 amino acids. V dropped 1 base and J dropped 7; count of bases not matched to a gene: 12. Looked up from germline, CDR1 is SGHVT and CDR2 is SQSDAQ.

This rearrangement joins TRBV5-4 to TRBJ2-5; a possible D gene is TRBD1 (5 bases). Trimming cost V 0 bases and J 1 base, with 7 bases left between them. CDR3 length: 14 amino acids. CDR1 and CDR2 from the germline V gene are SGHNT and YYREEE (reference sequence). The CDR3 nucleotides read TGTGCCAGCAGCTTGGACAGGCTCCAAGAGACCCAGTACTTC. The encoded protein is CASSLDRLQETQYF.

In its sample, this clone was seen a few times. The chain links TRBV10-3 to TRBJ2-2, with TRBD1 matching 9 bases. From germline, CDR1 is ENHRY and CDR2 SYGVKD. V lost 9 bases and J lost 0; bases outside the gene matches: 11. The CDR3 runs to 17 residues. This CDR3 is CAIGQTGQGTNTGELFF. As DNA, the CDR3 is TGTGCCATAGGACAGACGGGACAGGGAACGAACACCGGGGAGCTGTTTTTT.

The rearrangement joins TRBV2 to TRBJ1-1, with TRBD1 as a possible D gene (5 bases). Trimming stripped 3 bases from V and 10 bases from J, with 15 bases between. The CDR3 length is 13 residues. Germline values: CDR1 SNHLY, CDR2 FYNNEI. CDR3 in amino acids: CASSDSPEQVAFF. The DNA of the CDR3 is TGTGCCAGCAGTGACAGCCCAGAACAGGTAGCTTTCTTT.

V gene TRBV3-1 (or the pseudogene TRBV3-2) combines with J gene TRBJ1-2, with a tentative D call TRBD1 (5 bases). Germline-derived CDR1 and CDR2 are LGHDT and YNNKEL (reference sequence). The CDR3 sequence is 16 residues long. V was trimmed by 4 bases and J by 0 bases, leaving 15 bases between them. CDR3 sequence: CASSLGAGKPNYGYTF. The CDR3 DNA sequence: TGTGCCAGCAGCCTTGGGGCAGGGAAACCTAACTATGGCTACACCTTC.

This clone appeared a few times. This chain uses TRBV5-6 with TRBJ1-2; D call uncertain. CDR1 is SGHDT and CDR2 is YYEEEE in the germline V gene. The CDR3 totals 15 residues. V was cut by 0 bases and J by 2 bases, with 11 bases left in between. CDR3 DNA: TGTGCCAGCAGCTTGGCCACAGCGGCCAACTATGGCTACACCTTC. Translated: CASSLATAANYGYTF.

The chain joins TRBV19 to TRBJ1-2, with 11 bases matching TRBD1. The J segment lost 5 bases and the V segment lost 5 bases, leaving 4 bases of the junction unmatched. The CDR3 runs to 14 residues. Germline lookup yields CDR1 LNHDA and CDR2 SQIVND (reference sequence). CDR3 bases: TGTGCCAGTAGTCAGGACAGGGGGCGATATGGCTACACCTTC. Protein sequence: CASSQDRGRYGYTF.

This clone was recorded a few times. The chain has TRBV28 and TRBJ2-5, with TRBD2 identical over 7 bases. CDR1 and CDR2 from the germline V gene are MDHEN and SYDVKM. This CDR3 comprises 14 residues. Losses at the gene ends were 7 bases for V and 4 bases for J; bases not matched to a gene: 9. This CDR3 is CASTIGGESETQYF. The CDR3 region has the DNA TGTGCCAGCACTATTGGGGGGGAGTCAGAGACCCAGTACTTC.

In DNA, the CDR3 is TGCGCCAGCAGCTTGGGGACAGGGACCAATCAGCCCCAGCATTTT. This encodes CASSLGTGTNQPQHF. The rearrangement uses TRBV5-1 and TRBJ1-5; 8 positions match TRBD1. The V segment lost 0 bases and the J segment 3 bases; nucleotides outside the gene matches: 2. The CDR3 is made up of 15 amino acids. Germline V CDR1 and CDR2: SGHRS, YFSETQ.

J is TRBJ1-2 and V is TRBV5-1, with TRBD1 as a possible D gene (5 bases). CDR1 SGHRS and CDR2 YFSETQ come from the germline V gene. This CDR3 spans 12 amino acids. Trimming removed 5 bases at V and 7 bases at J, with 12 bases between. The CDR3 bases are TGCGCCAGCAGGGAATCCGGGGGTGGCTACACCTTC. Translation gives CASRESGGGYTF.

This chain uses TRBV5-1 with TRBJ2-2; 9 positions match TRBD1. V was clipped by 9 bases and J by 3 bases; unmatched bases: 3. There are 13 residues in the CDR3. Looked up from germline, CDR1 is SGHRS and CDR2 is YFSETQ. The CDR3 DNA reads as TGCGCCACCCGGACAGGGGACACCGGGGAGCTGTTTTTT. Its translation is CATRTGDTGELFF.

This chain uses TRBV11-3 with TRBJ2-7; 8 bases fit TRBD2. CDR1 is SGHNT and CDR2 is YENEEA in the germline V gene. The ends lost 1 base at V and 2 bases at J; junction bases unmatched: 4. The CDR3 length is 15 residues. The CDR3 DNA sequence: TGTGCCAGCAGCTTAGGGACTAGCCCTACCTACGAGCAGTACTTC. It codes for CASSLGTSPTYEQYF.

This clone appeared once. The chain carries TRBV30 and TRBJ1-4, with 9 bases that match TRBD1. CDR3 length: 15 amino acids. Germline trimming cut 0 bases from V and 7 bases from J; bases unmatched to any gene: 6. CDR1 GTSNPN and CDR2 SVGIG come from the germline V gene (reference sequence). The CDR3 spells CAWSVGTGLVEKLFF. CDR3 nucleotide sequence: TGTGCCTGGAGTGTGGGGACAGGGTTAGTTGAAAAACTGTTTTTT.

This clone has a single count. This rearrangement joins TRBV30 to TRBJ2-3, with a weak D call TRBD1 (6 bases). The CDR3 loop spans 14 amino acids. The ends were cut back, 5 bases at V and 0 bases at J, with 12 bases in the middle. CDR1 is GTSNPN, CDR2 SVGIG, per germline (reference sequence). The CDR3 spells CAWAGTPSTDTQYF. In DNA, the CDR3 is TGTGCCTGGGCCGGGACACCCAGCACAGATACGCAGTATTTT.

The chain has TRBV6-5 and TRBJ1-4; 7 positions match TRBD1. The CDR3 runs 14 residues. Germline CDR1 and CDR2: MNHEY and SVGAGI. The ends lost 5 bases at V and 5 bases at J; junction bases unmatched: 5. CDR3 coding DNA: TGTGCCAGCAGTACACAGGGGATAAATGAAAAACTGTTTTTT. The encoded protein is CASSTQGINEKLFF.